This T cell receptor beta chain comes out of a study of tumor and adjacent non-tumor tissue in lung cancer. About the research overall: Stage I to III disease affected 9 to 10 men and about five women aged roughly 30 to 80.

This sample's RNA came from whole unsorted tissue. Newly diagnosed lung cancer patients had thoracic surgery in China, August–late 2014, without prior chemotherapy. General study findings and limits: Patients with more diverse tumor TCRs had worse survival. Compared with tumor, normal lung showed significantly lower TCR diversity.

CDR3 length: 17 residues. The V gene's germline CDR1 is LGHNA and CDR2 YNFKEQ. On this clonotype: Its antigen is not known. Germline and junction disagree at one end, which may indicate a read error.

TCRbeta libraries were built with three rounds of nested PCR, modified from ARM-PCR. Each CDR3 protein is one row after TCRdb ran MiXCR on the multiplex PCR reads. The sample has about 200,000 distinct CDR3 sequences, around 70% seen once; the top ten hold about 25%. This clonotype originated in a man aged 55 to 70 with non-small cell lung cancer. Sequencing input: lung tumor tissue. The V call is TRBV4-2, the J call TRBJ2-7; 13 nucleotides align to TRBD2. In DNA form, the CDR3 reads TGTGCCAGCAGACAAGAGAAACTAGCGGGGGGGCCAGGCGAGCAGTACTTC. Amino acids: CASRQEKLAGGPGEQYF.